The 5 T cell receptor beta chains reported below all come from one sample, sequenced in a study of T cells in women clearing cervical HPV infection. The table came from immunoSEQ multiplex PCR; TCRdb's copy has only in-frame clones and leaves some out. This repertoire comprises about 33,000 clones; its ten largest clones make up less than 4%. Sequencing was performed on blood buffy coat. The receptor set was obtained from a woman aged 18 to 75 with a cervical HPV16 infection that either progressed to CIN3+ or cleared (not recorded which).

In the case of this clone: The CDR3 extends 3 residues past the end of the read, so its final part is completed from the germline J gene. The V gene is TRBV12-3 or TRBV12-4, the J gene TRBJ2-7; D may be TRBD2 (7 bases). Between the trimmed V and J ends, which lost 5 bases and 2 bases, there was a span of 22 bases. The CDR3 runs to 17 residues. The CDR3 loop reads CASSPPPGPGGPYEQYF. The CDR3 bases that were read are TGTGCCAGCAGTCCCCCCCCCGGTCCCGGGGGGCCCTACGAG.

Details on this clone: The CDR3 end falls 3 residues outside the read, so it is completed with the germline J gene. The chain has TRBV9 and TRBJ1-3; the D is unclear. Germline V gene sequence: CDR1 SGDLS, CDR2 YYNGEE. Trimming stripped 1 base from V and 0 bases from J, with 11 bases between. CDR3 length: 16 residues. The CDR3 reads CASSVSQTDSGNTIYF. The CDR3 bases that were read are TGTGCCAGCAGCGTATCACAGACCGACTCTGGAAACACC. Full variable domain (remainder filled in from reference TRBV9 and TRBJ1-3): DSGVTQTPKHLITATGQRVTLRCSPRSGDLSVYWYQQSLDQGLQFLIQYYNGEERAKGNILERFSAQQFPDLHSELNLSSLELGDSALYFCASSVSQTDSGNTIYFGEGSWLTVV.

Comments on this clone: Coverage ceases 3 residues before the CDR3 finishes, and the germline J gene fills in the end. The chain couples TRBV20-1 to TRBJ2-3; D is uncertain. Germline V gives CDR1 DFQATT, CDR2 SNEGSKA (reference sequence). V lost 5 bases to trimming and J lost 6 bases, with 12 bases between them. This CDR3 has 12 residues. The CDR3 DNA, read in part, is TGCAGTGCTCGCCCCACAGAGGATACG. Its translation: CSARPTEDT. The CDR3 as a whole reads CSARPTEDTQYF.

Worth noting for this clone: With the read ending 3 residues before the CDR3 end, the germline J gene is used to fill in that end. This chain uses TRBV7-2 with TRBJ2-7, with D possibly being TRBD2 (5 bases). This CDR3 is 15 amino acids long. Per the germline V gene, CDR1 is SGHTA and CDR2 is FQGNSA. Trimming left V 4 bases short and J 3 bases short, with 16 bases between. CDR3 DNA (partial): TGTGCCAGCAGCTCCGGACTGAAAAAAGGCTACGAG. It is translated as CASSSGLKKGYE. In full, the CDR3 is CASSSGLKKGYEQYF.

Details on this clone: The read ends 3 residues shy of where the CDR3 ends; the end is completed using the germline J gene. The V gene is TRBV5-6, the J gene TRBJ2-1; perhaps TRBD1 as D (6 bases). The CDR3 runs to 13 residues. Per germline, CDR1 SGHDT and CDR2 YYEEEE. V was cut by 1 base and J by 8 bases, with 10 bases left in between. The CDR3 DNA, read in part, is TGTGCCAGCAGCTTGTACAGGGATCATGAG. Translating gives CASSLYRDHE. The full CDR3 reads CASSLYRDHEQFF.